The subject of this entry is one T cell receptor (beta chain). These data originate in a study of blood T cell repertoires in COVID-19. Sequenced by immunoSEQ multiplex PCR; TCRdb stores in-frame clones only, minus some. The table lists under 130,000 clones, about four fifths of them singletons. With 3 bases removed from V and 5 bases from J, the gap between germline ends came to 14 bases. The CDR3 runs to 15 residues. Germline loops: CDR1 LNHNV, CDR2 YYDKDF (reference sequence). The sample comprised peripheral blood. This receptor was obtained from a woman aged 70-85 years with acute or convalescent COVID-19. The chain joins TRBV15 to TRBJ1-5, with a possible D match to TRBD1 (5 bases). Here the CDR3 reads CATSSAWTGDQPQHF. The CDR3 DNA reads as TGTGCCACCAGCAGTGCCTGGACGGGGGATCAGCCCCAGCATTTT.